A selection of T cell receptor beta chains follows, all from one sample in a study of T cells in Graves' hyperthyroidism and ophthalmopathy. MiXCR, run by TCRdb on the multiplex PCR reads, gives a single entry per CDR3 protein. Seen here are some 570,000 distinct CDR3 sequences, approximately 15% observed once, and the top ten hold less than 9%. Sequences were obtained from blood. The receptors were gathered from a woman in her late teens or twenties with Graves' ophthalmopathy. Each CDR3 is given with its conserved first and last residue.

V gene	J gene	CDR3 protein
TRBV30	TRBJ1-3	CAWSVGQDTIYF
TRBV28	TRBJ2-5	CASSPVGQGQTQYF
TRBV7-2	TRBJ1-2	CASSLLPLDGYTF
TRBV30	TRBJ2-3	CAWTQSSTDTQYF
TRBV20-1	TRBJ1-6	CSVQGADSPLHF
TRBV7-2	TRBJ1-6	CASSLPGFRSPLHF
TRBV5-5	TRBJ1-6	CASSLVRTGFSPLHF
TRBV3-1	TRBJ1-1	CASSQQGMGNTEAFF
TRBV28	TRBJ1-2	CASSYGRNYGYTF
TRBV30	TRBJ2-2	CAWSLAGSTGELFF
TRBV27	TRBJ1-1	CASSFSMTASTEAFF
TRBV20-1	TRBJ2-4	CSAGDGSGTKNIQYF
TRBV2	TRBJ2-2	CASSETTSGRASGELFF
TRBV30	TRBJ2-7	CAWSVAVNYEQYF
TRBV5-1	TRBJ2-5	CASSLATTGQETQYF
TRBV3-1	TRBJ2-1	CASSQGGSAEQFF
TRBV6-2/TRBV6-3	TRBJ2-7	CASPKAYEQYF
TRBV7-9	TRBJ2-7	CASSNERRKDYEQYF
TRBV7-2	TRBJ2-5	CASSTGQLKTQYF
TRBV5-1	TRBJ2-1	CASSSRGASENNEQFF
TRBV4-1	TRBJ2-2	CASSQPGGGKNTGELFF
TRBV7-6	TRBJ2-1	CASSLRPLRAGGNEQFF
TRBV28	TRBJ2-7	CASSLNPNHKQYF
TRBV7-9	TRBJ1-2	CASSLNPWTGDGYTF
TRBV20-1	TRBJ2-7	CSARSRGRWYEQYF
TRBV11-3	TRBJ1-1	CASSLAGLDTEAFF
TRBV6-2/TRBV6-3	TRBJ1-5	CASSYTNGNQPQHF
TRBV7-2	TRBJ1-5	CASSFTGQPQHF
TRBV2	TRBJ2-5	CASSPSGMQETQYF
TRBV7-2	TRBJ2-2	CASSLHYDVGELFF
TRBV7-9	TRBJ2-7	CASSTRDRGPLYEQYF
TRBV15	TRBJ1-2	CATQQGLNYGYTF